The TCR beta chain under discussion was sequenced for a study of T cells in Graves' hyperthyroidism and ophthalmopathy. Overall study: Peripheral blood draws took place at initial diagnosis, ahead of any treatment. Overall study results and limits: The model foresaw ophthalmopathy a median around 6.8 months prior to onset. Most thyroid clonotypes expanded above 0.001 appeared in blood too. Using 13 V-J features, a model discriminated ophthalmopathy from stable hyperthyroidism.

As concerns this clonotype: The antigen is unknown.

This CDR3 comprises 15 residues. Germline V gene lookup returns CDR1 SGHDT and CDR2 YYEEEE. J gave up 0 bases and V 1 base, and 4 bases lay outside the gene matches. RNA transcripts gave rise to amplified TCR beta CDR3 regions. The HTBI set primed first-round TCR CDR3 RT-PCR. TCRdb reanalysed the multiplex PCR reads using MiXCR and keeps one entry per CDR3 protein. Counted here are about 290,000 distinct CDR3 sequences, over 15% occurring once; the ten biggest clones make up less than 70%. This clonotype was obtained from a woman aged 55-75 years with Graves' ophthalmopathy. This chain connects TRBV5-6 to TRBJ2-7; 7 nucleotides agree with TRBD2. Sequenced: blood. CDR3 in amino acids: CASSLSGESSYEQYF. DNA of the CDR3: TGTGCCAGCAGCTTGAGCGGGGAAAGCTCCTACGAGCAGTACTTC.